The rows below give T cell receptor beta chains drawn from one sample of a study of shared clonotypes between healthy human individuals. The repertoire was sequenced with immunoSEQ multiplex PCR; TCRdb's copy has only in-frame clones and lacks some. The sample has fewer than 2.5 million clones, 80% to 95% seen once. The material sequenced was naive CD4+ T cells from PBMCs. The source is a man younger than 35 in good health. Some clones in this sample may be carry-over from other donors' samples. Both conserved end residues are part of each CDR3. D genes are given only for firm matches. Size is stated for part of the rows, as once, few or many counts, or as a class when the clone is expanded.

>TRBV10-3|once|TRBD1|TRBJ2-5
CAISERDSWTQYF
TGTGCCATCAGTGAGCGGGACAGCTGGACCCAGTACTTC
>TRBV19|-|-|TRBJ1-2
CASSLGTRNYGYTF
TGTGCCAGTAGCCTCGGGACACGAAACTATGGCTACACCTTC
>TRBV6-5|once|-|TRBJ2-5
CASRKTVQETQYF
TGTGCCAGCAGGAAGACGGTACAAGAGACCCAGTACTTC
>TRBV5-1|-|-|TRBJ1-2
CASSLGPGDYGYTF
TGCGCCAGCAGCTTGGGGCCAGGGGATTATGGCTACACCTTC
>TRBV5-4|-|TRBD1|TRBJ1-4
CASSSGQGPNEKLFF
TGTGCCAGCAGCTCCGGACAGGGGCCTAATGAAAAACTGTTTTTT
>TRBV7-3|-|-|TRBJ2-2
CASSFRTGELFF
TGTGCCAGCAGCTTTCGGACCGGGGAGCTGTTTTTT
>TRBV7-8|-|-|TRBJ2-7
CASSLVGVNSYEQYF
TGTGCCAGCAGCTTAGTCGGGGTAAACTCCTACGAGCAGTACTTC
>TRBV7-6|-|TRBD2|TRBJ2-1
CASRPRTSGNYNEQFF
TGTGCCAGCAGACCCAGGACTAGCGGGAATTACAATGAGCAGTTCTTC
>TRBV7-3|-|TRBD2|TRBJ2-5
CASSDKGLAGAETQYF
TGTGCCAGCAGCGACAAAGGACTAGCGGGAGCCGAGACCCAGTACTTC
>TRBV27|-|-|TRBJ1-1
CPSPPRQEDTEAFF
TGTCCCTCCCCCCCGCGACAGGAGGACACTGAAGCTTTCTTT